This T cell receptor beta chain emerged from a study of CD8 T cells in Susac syndrome. The germline V gene encodes CDR1 MNHNY and CDR2 SVGAGI (reference sequence). The CDR3 covers 14 residues. High-throughput TCR beta sequencing covered peripheral CD8+ and CD4+ T cells. RNA amounts of roughly 0.45 to 1 ug underwent reverse transcription with random hexamers. It was immunoSEQ multiplex PCR that amplified TCR beta CDR3 across 54 Vbeta and 13 Jbeta. TCRdb passed the immunoSEQ multiplex PCR reads through MiXCR, listing each CDR3 protein once. This sample has some 150,000 distinct CDR3 sequences, with approximately 95% found just once.

The sample taken for sequencing was CD4+ T cells from PBMCs. The chain has TRBV6-6 and TRBJ2-6; a weak D match, TRBD1 (5 bases). The receptor was isolated from a human donor with Susac syndrome. CDR3 sequence: CGILGAAGANVLTF. Written as DNA, the CDR3 is TGTGGTATTCTAGGGGCTGCTGGGGCCAACGTCCTGACTTTC.